This entry lists 9 T cell receptor beta chains sequenced from one sample in a study of blood T cell repertoires in COVID-19. Generated by immunoSEQ multiplex PCR, the TCRdb table keeps only in-frame clones and is missing some. Among over 200,000 clones listed, just over 85% were seen once. Sequencing used PBMCs or T cells enriched from blood (not recorded which). Receptors originate from a man aged 18 to 29 who had recovered from COVID-19.

V and J are TRBV6-1 and TRBJ2-2; D perhaps matches TRBD2 (5 bases). In germline, CDR1 is MNHNS, CDR2 SASEGT. The CDR3 runs 16 residues. V was cut by 1 base and J by 6 bases, with 15 bases left in between. The CDR3, as DNA: TGTGCCAGCAGTGAAGTTCTAGCCGCGGTATCCGGGGAGCTGTTTTTT. Translated, it gives CASSEVLAAVSGELFF.

This chain links TRBV19 with TRBJ1-2; D is ambiguous. CDR3 length: 13 amino acids. The V end lost 5 bases, the J end lost 8 bases, and 15 bases lay between the germline ends. CDR1 is LNHDA, CDR2 SQIVND, per germline (reference sequence). The CDR3 DNA sequence: TGTGCCAGTAGTCGGGGTAGAGGGTCAGGCTACACCTTC. It translates to CASSRGRGSGYTF. The whole variable domain, filled in from reference TRBV19 and TRBJ1-2, reads DGGITQSPKYLFRKEGQNVTLSCEQNLNHDAMYWYRQDPGQGLRLIYYSQIVNDFQKGDIAEGYSVSREKKESFPLTVTSAQKNPTAFYLCASSRGRGSGYTFGSGTRLTVV.

The chain's CDR3 is CASSNTGTGVSEQYF. CDR3 nucleotide sequence: TGTGCCAGTAGTAATACCGGGACAGGGGTTAGCGAGCAGTACTTC. This chain joins TRBV19 and TRBJ2-7; 10 bases are shared with TRBD1. Germline CDR1 LNHDA, CDR2 SQIVND (reference sequence). CDR3 length equals 15 residues. The V segment lost 4 bases and the J segment 6 bases; nucleotides outside the gene matches: 9.

The chain uses TRBV20-1 and TRBJ1-2; D is uncertain. V lost 3 bases to trimming and J lost 5 bases, with 13 bases between them. CDR1 is DFQATT, CDR2 SNEGSKA, per germline (reference sequence). This CDR3 contains 13 residues. The CDR3 sequence is CSASSTTQYGYTF. The CDR3 coding sequence is TGCAGTGCTAGTAGTACCACCCAGTATGGCTACACCTTC.

CDR3 in DNA: TGTGCCATCAGTGAGGTACTCGGGGCCTACGAGCAGTACTTC. This sequence encodes CAISEVLGAYEQYF. This rearrangement joins TRBV10-3 to TRBJ2-7; D possibly corresponds to TRBD2 (5 bases). V lost 2 bases to trimming and J lost 2 bases, with 10 bases between them. The CDR3 has 14 residues. Germline CDR1 ENHRY, CDR2 SYGVKD.

The chain links TRBV7-8 to TRBJ2-6; no definite D call. Germline values: CDR1 SGHVS, CDR2 FQNEAQ. The CDR3 is made up of 14 amino acids. Trimming took 5 bases from V and 0 from J, leaving 5 bases between them. The CDR3 nucleotides read TGTGCCAGCAGCCCCTCCTCTGGGGCCAACGTCCTGACTTTC. Translated: CASSPSSGANVLTF.

This chain uses TRBV21-1 with TRBJ2-5; TRBD1, the D gene given by the table, was not confirmed from the DNA. TRBV21-1 is flagged as a pseudogene. CDR3 length: 18 amino acids. The CDR3 DNA sequence: TGTGCCAGCAGCCCGTGCCCAGACGGGACAGGGCATCAAGAGACCCAGTACTTC. Its protein product is CASSPCPDGTGHQETQYF.

This sequence joins TRBV11-2 and TRBJ1-1, with D possibly being TRBD1 (6 bases). The CDR3 has 15 residues. The germline V and J ends were trimmed by 1 base and 6 bases, with 15 bases remaining between them. CDR1 and CDR2 (germline): SGHAT, FQNNGV. The CDR3 protein is CASSLVVRGAPEAFF. CDR3 coding DNA: TGTGCCAGCAGCTTAGTGGTCAGGGGCGCCCCTGAAGCTTTCTTT.

J is TRBJ2-1 and V is TRBV19, with D possibly TRBD1 on 6 matching bases. This CDR3 is built from 16 residues. The V gene lost 5 bases and the J gene lost 8 bases, with 22 bases spanning the gap. CDR1 LNHDA and CDR2 SQIVND come from the germline V gene (reference sequence). This CDR3 reads CASSPPGSPRGYEQFF. The CDR3 region has the DNA TGTGCCAGTAGTCCCCCCGGTTCGCCCAGGGGTTATGAGCAGTTCTTC. Together with reference TRBV19 and TRBJ2-1, the CDR3 gives the full variable domain: DGGITQSPKYLFRKEGQNVTLSCEQNLNHDAMYWYRQDPGQGLRLIYYSQIVNDFQKGDIAEGYSVSREKKESFPLTVTSAQKNPTAFYLCASSPPGSPRGYEQFFGPGTRLTVL.